The 14 T cell receptor beta chains listed next were all sequenced from one sample in a study of blood T cells in healthy people across ages. PCR was performed a second time for about 6 to 12 cycles using a sample-barcoded 5' primer and a J-beta primer mix. One entry per CDR3 protein results from TCRdb running MiXCR on the 5' RACE reads. The table shows about 1.1 million distinct CDR3 sequences, with 35% to 40% occurring only once. Material: blood. The source is a man aged 18 to 30 in good health.

This chain links TRBV9 with TRBJ2-3; no clear D. The CDR3 runs 16 residues. Germline lookup yields CDR1 SGDLS and CDR2 YYNGEE. The V and J ends lost 1 base and 7 bases respectively, with 19 bases between them. The CDR3 is CASSVTVMRLPNTQYF. CDR3 bases: TGTGCCAGCAGCGTAACTGTGATGAGGCTACCCAATACGCAGTATTTT. The whole variable domain, remainder taken from reference TRBV9 and TRBJ2-3, is DSGVTQTPKHLITATGQRVTLRCSPRSGDLSVYWYQQSLDQGLQFLIQYYNGEERAKGNILERFSAQQFPDLHSELNLSSLELGDSALYFCASSVTVMRLPNTQYFGPGTRLTVL.

This clonotype was observed a handful of times. The J gene is TRBJ1-2, the V gene TRBV28; TRBD1 might be the D (6 bases). The CDR3 is made up of 12 amino acids. V lost 5 bases and J lost 8, with 12 bases in between. Germline lookup yields CDR1 MDHEN and CDR2 SYDVKM. CDR3 coding DNA: TGTGCCAGCAGTGTTCAGGGGCAAGGCTACACCTTC. Protein product: CASSVQGQGYTF.

The rearrangement uses TRBV27 and TRBJ2-2, with 7 bases aligning to TRBD1. Germline V CDR1 and CDR2: MNHEY, SMNVEV (reference sequence). Trimming at V came to 11 bases and at J to 2 bases, leaving 11 bases not matched to a gene. CDR3 length equals 15 residues. Written as DNA, the CDR3 is TGTGCCTCCTGCCCGGGACAGTTTAACACCGGGGAGCTGTTTTTT. This translates into CASCPGQFNTGELFF.

The rearrangement links TRBV2 to TRBJ1-2, with TRBD1 as a possible D gene (6 bases). The CDR3 spans 15 residues. V lost 8 bases to trimming and J lost 7 bases, with 23 bases between them. Germline V gene lookup returns CDR1 SNHLY and CDR2 FYNNEI. In DNA form, the CDR3 reads TGTGCCAGCGTGGAGGACAGTCCGCGGGTTGGTGGCTACACCTTC. Protein sequence: CASVEDSPRVGGYTF.

This clonotype was seen only a few times. The rearrangement links TRBV12-5 to TRBJ1-2; 7 positions agree with TRBD1. After removal of 5 bases from V and 0 bases from J, the junction contained 9 bases not matched to a gene. Germline V gene sequence: CDR1 LGHNT, CDR2 FRNRAP. This CDR3 has 16 residues. CDR3 loop: CASGPGQDTTNYGYTF. In DNA form, the CDR3 reads TGTGCTAGTGGTCCTGGACAGGATACCACTAACTATGGCTACACCTTC.

CDR3 sequence: CASSPDAQPYYQPQHF. As DNA, the CDR3 is TGTGCCAGCAGCCCCGACGCCCAACCTTACTATCAGCCCCAGCATTTT. This chain connects TRBV7-8 to TRBJ1-5; D gene unclear. Trimming cost V 5 bases and J 5 bases, with 19 bases left between them. Germline lookup yields CDR1 SGHVS and CDR2 FQNEAQ. The CDR3 covers 16 residues.

V is TRBV7-2 and J is TRBJ2-2; 11 bases map to TRBD2. The germline V gene encodes CDR1 SGHTA and CDR2 FQGNSA. With V trimmed by 5 bases and J by 2 bases, 4 bases remained unmatched. The CDR3 extends over 16 amino acids. The CDR3 sequence is CASSQTSGANTGELFF. The CDR3 DNA sequence: TGTGCCAGCAGCCAGACTAGCGGGGCTAACACCGGGGAGCTGTTTTTT.

This clonotype was recorded a few times. This chain connects TRBV5-1 to TRBJ2-1; D call uncertain. Per germline, CDR1 SGHRS and CDR2 YFSETQ. CDR3 length equals 18 residues. Trimming took 4 bases from V and 0 from J, leaving 20 bases between them. For the CDR3, the DNA is TGCGCCAGCAGCCTCAAACTCCCTATTTCGAGCTCCTACAATGAGCAGTTCTTC. Translating gives CASSLKLPISSSYNEQFF.

The chain combines TRBV7-2 with TRBJ2-7; possibly TRBD1 for D (6 bases). The CDR3 is made up of 12 amino acids. Trimming took off 5 bases at V and 6 bases at J, with 11 bases between the two ends. Per germline, CDR1 SGHTA and CDR2 FQGNSA. The CDR3 DNA is TGTGCCAGCAGCCGTGGGGGCTTCGAGCAGTACTTC. It translates to CASSRGGFEQYF. Complete variable domain (other parts from reference TRBV7-2 and TRBJ2-7): GAGVSQSPSNKVTEKGKDVELRCDPISGHTALYWYRQSLGQGLEFLIYFQGNSAPDKSGLPSDRFSAERTGGSVSTLTIQRTQQEDSAVYLCASSRGGFEQYFGPGTRLTVT.

This clonotype was counted between two and nine times. The genes are TRBV10-3 and TRBJ1-2, with a possible D match to TRBD1 (5 bases). V shed 7 bases and J shed 1 base, with 13 bases lying between them. There are 14 residues in the CDR3. Germline values: CDR1 ENHRY, CDR2 SYGVKD. The CDR3 reads CAITPSGDNYGYTF. Here the CDR3 DNA reads TGTGCCATCACCCCCTCGGGGGATAACTATGGCTACACCTTC.

This clonotype showed up just a few times. J is TRBJ1-2 and V is TRBV14; D remains unclear. V shed 1 base and J shed 8 bases, with 11 bases lying between them. The CDR3 is 13 residues long. Per the germline V gene, CDR1 is SGHDN and CDR2 is FVKESK. The DNA for the CDR3 is TGTGCCAGCAGCCAAGTTTTAGGTGCGGGCTACACCTTC. This gives the protein CASSQVLGAGYTF.

The V and J genes are TRBV29-1 and TRBJ2-1, with D maybe TRBD1 (6 bases). The CDR3 is made up of 14 amino acids. CDR1 is SQVTM, CDR2 ANQGSEA, per germline. V was trimmed by 6 bases and J by 0 bases, leaving 12 bases between them. The CDR3 bases are TGCAGCGTAGCCAGGGGAGACTCCTACAATGAGCAGTTCTTC. The encoded protein is CSVARGDSYNEQFF.

This sequence joins TRBV7-9 and TRBJ1-4; 10 nucleotides match TRBD1. The germline V gene encodes CDR1 SEHNR and CDR2 FQNEAQ (reference sequence). Trimming cost V 8 bases and J 6 bases; bases outside gene matches: 12. The CDR3 covers 16 residues. DNA of the CDR3: TGTGCCAGCCCCCCGGGACAGGGGTCCTCGGATGAAAAACTGTTTTTT. Residues: CASPPGQGSSDEKLFF.

This clonotype was seen many times. The chain is built from TRBV20-1 and TRBJ2-5, with D unresolved. The V gene lost 0 bases and the J gene lost 2 bases, with 10 bases spanning the gap. CDR1 and CDR2 (germline): DFQATT, SNEGSKA (reference sequence). This CDR3 spans 14 amino acids. The CDR3 protein is CSARDIQEQETQYF. The CDR3 DNA is TGCAGTGCTAGAGATATCCAGGAACAAGAGACCCAGTACTTC.